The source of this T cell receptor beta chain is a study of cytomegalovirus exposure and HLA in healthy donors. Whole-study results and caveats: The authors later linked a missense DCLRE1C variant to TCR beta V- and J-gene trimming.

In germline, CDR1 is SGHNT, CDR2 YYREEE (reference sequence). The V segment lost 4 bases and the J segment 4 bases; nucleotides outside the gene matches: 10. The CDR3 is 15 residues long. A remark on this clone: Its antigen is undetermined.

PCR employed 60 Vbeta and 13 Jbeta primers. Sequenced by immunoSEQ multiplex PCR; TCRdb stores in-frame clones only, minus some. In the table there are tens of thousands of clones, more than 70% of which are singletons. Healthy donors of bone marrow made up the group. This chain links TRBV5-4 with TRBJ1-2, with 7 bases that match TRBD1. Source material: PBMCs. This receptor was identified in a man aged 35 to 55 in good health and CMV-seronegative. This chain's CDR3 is CASSPLSGQSYGYTF. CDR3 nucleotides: TGTGCCAGCAGCCCTCTCTCGGGACAGAGCTATGGCTACACCTTC.